The 22 T cell receptor beta chains below all came from one sample that was sequenced in a study of blood T cell repertoires in COVID-19 (dated by TCRdb to 2018 to 2021). The library was generated by the immunoSEQ multiplex PCR assay. The immuneACCESS repertoire file appears here via TCRdb, limited to in-frame rearrangements. These files lack a portion of the clones; in checked studies, under half of the deficit traces to unresolved V genes, and the cause of the others is not known. The sample profile shows around 57,000 clones; approximately 90% of them were found once. The top ten clones comprise 3.5% to 5% of the sample. Sequencing was done on a sample of peripheral blood. The receptors stem from a man aged 45-65 years with acute or convalescent COVID-19.

There are a few counts of this clone. This chain joins TRBV29-1 and TRBJ2-3; D ambiguous. Germline CDR1 reads SQVTM; CDR2 reads ANQGSEA. The length of the CDR3 is 12 residues. Between the trimmed V and J ends, which lost 4 bases and 1 base, there was a span of 6 bases. The CDR3: CSVAGGTDTQYF. The DNA for the CDR3 is TGCAGCGTTGCAGGCGGCACAGATACGCAGTATTTT.

This rearrangement joins TRBV18 to TRBJ2-7; the match to TRBD2 covers 9 bases. Trimming removed 4 bases from V and 7 bases from J; junction bases left unmatched: 8. The CDR3 covers 14 residues. Germline assignment: CDR1 KGHSH and CDR2 LQKENI. CDR3 nucleotide sequence: TGTGCCAGCTCACGGGGCCCAGCGGGAGGTGAGCAGTACTTC. It codes for CASSRGPAGGEQYF.

V is TRBV19 and J is TRBJ2-3; D might be TRBD2 (5 bases). The CDR3 is 15 amino acids. Germline CDR1 LNHDA, CDR2 SQIVND (reference sequence). V was clipped by 3 bases and J by 0 bases, with 10 bases between them. The CDR3 DNA sequence: TGTGCCAGTAGTATCCGGGGTCCGAGCACAGATACGCAGTATTTT. Amino acid sequence: CASSIRGPSTDTQYF. The whole variable domain, filled in from reference TRBV19 and TRBJ2-3, reads DGGITQSPKYLFRKEGQNVTLSCEQNLNHDAMYWYRQDPGQGLRLIYYSQIVNDFQKGDIAEGYSVSREKKESFPLTVTSAQKNPTAFYLCASSIRGPSTDTQYFGPGTRLTVL.

The J gene is TRBJ2-1, the V gene TRBV10-3, with 12 bases fitting TRBD2. The CDR3 is 16 amino acids. V dropped 2 bases and J dropped 7; count of bases not matched to a gene: 6. CDR1 and CDR2 (germline): ENHRY, SYGVKD. In nucleotides, the CDR3 is TGTGCCATCAGTGAGCTAGCGGGAGGGGATTGGAATGAGCAGTTCTTC. It codes for CAISELAGGDWNEQFF.

The V call is TRBV30, the J call TRBJ2-3; TRBD2 aligns across 13 bases. The CDR3 contains 15 residues. The junction had 0 bases not matched to a gene; V was cut back by 0 bases and J by 3 bases. In germline, CDR1 is GTSNPN, CDR2 SVGIG (reference sequence). DNA for the CDR3: TGTGCCTGGAGTGTACTAGCGGGAGGGACAGATACGCAGTATTTT. Protein sequence: CAWSVLAGGTDTQYF.

This clone was seen a single time. The chain has TRBV30 and TRBJ1-5, with D possibly TRBD1 on 6 matching bases. Germline CDR1 is GTSNPN and CDR2 is SVGIG (reference sequence). The CDR3 is made up of 16 amino acids. Trimming took 0 bases from V and 0 from J, leaving 12 bases between them. The CDR3 sequence is CAWSVGGAHSNQPQHF. The DNA for the CDR3 is TGTGCCTGGAGTGTAGGGGGGGCACATAGCAATCAGCCCCAGCATTTT.

J is TRBJ1-5 and V is TRBV7-7; no clear D gene. Trimming cost V 2 bases and J 1 base, with 15 bases left between them. The germline gives CDR1 SSHAT, CDR2 FNYEAQ (reference sequence). The CDR3 has 17 amino acids. The CDR3 DNA reads TGTGCCAGCAGCTTATTTAGTATAGGCAGGAGCAATCAGCCCCAGCATTTT. Encoded protein: CASSLFSIGRSNQPQHF.

The CDR3 region is CSVEDLGTGGDYGYTF. CDR3 sequence (DNA): TGCAGCGTTGAAGATCTCGGAACAGGGGGTGACTATGGCTACACCTTC. The V call is TRBV29-1, the J call TRBJ1-2; 8 bases are a match to TRBD1. CDR3 size: 16 residues. Trimming cost V 0 bases and J 3 bases; bases outside gene matches: 9. Germline CDR1 reads SQVTM; CDR2 reads ANQGSEA.

V and J are TRBV11-2 and TRBJ2-7, with 9 positions matching TRBD1. Germline assignment: CDR1 SGHAT and CDR2 FQNNGV. This CDR3 comprises 13 residues. V dropped 5 bases and J dropped 9; count of bases not matched to a gene: 8. Written as DNA, the CDR3 is TGTGCCAGCAGCCCCTGGGACAGGGCGCCGCAGTACTTC. This sequence encodes CASSPWDRAPQYF.

The rearrangement joins TRBV19 to TRBJ1-2; 8 nucleotides match TRBD1. J gave up 6 bases and V 10 bases, and 10 bases lay outside the gene matches. Germline V gene sequence: CDR1 LNHDA, CDR2 SQIVND (reference sequence). The CDR3 has 13 residues. This chain's CDR3 is CATWTGFGDGYTF. Here the CDR3 DNA reads TGTGCCACCTGGACAGGGTTTGGGGATGGCTACACCTTC. Full variable domain (missing parts from reference TRBV19 and TRBJ1-2): DGGITQSPKYLFRKEGQNVTLSCEQNLNHDAMYWYRQDPGQGLRLIYYSQIVNDFQKGDIAEGYSVSREKKESFPLTVTSAQKNPTAFYLCATWTGFGDGYTFGSGTRLTVV.

This clone showed up just once. The CDR3 is CASRIGGGNYGYTF. The CDR3 bases are TGTGCCAGCCGCATAGGGGGGGGCAACTATGGCTACACCTTC. The gene calls are TRBV28 and TRBJ1-2; D is perhaps TRBD1 (6 bases). The CDR3 totals 14 residues. Trimming removed 8 bases from V and 2 bases from J, with 15 bases in between. CDR1 and CDR2 (germline): MDHEN, SYDVKM.

This clone was counted a single time. The V and J genes are TRBV5-1 and TRBJ2-1; TRBD2 agrees at 8 bases. The V and J ends lost 4 bases and 7 bases, in that order; junction bases with no gene match: 10. Per the germline V gene, CDR1 is SGHRS and CDR2 is YFSETQ. The CDR3 sequence is 15 residues long. The chain's CDR3 is CASSTPGGPGNEQFF. DNA for the CDR3: TGCGCCAGCAGCACTCCGGGAGGGCCGGGAAATGAGCAGTTCTTC.

The rearrangement links TRBV6-5 to TRBJ1-1; weak D call: TRBD1 (5 bases). The CDR3 extends over 15 amino acids. Germline V CDR1 and CDR2: MNHEY, SVGAGI. Trimming cost V 2 bases and J 4 bases, with 14 bases left between them. The CDR3 DNA sequence: TGTGCCAGCAGTTACGGAGCAGGGCAGTCCACTGAAGCTTTCTTT. It translates to CASSYGAGQSTEAFF.

The rearrangement joins TRBV10-3 to TRBJ2-2, with TRBD1 matching over 9 bases. The CDR3 has 16 amino acids. Germline assignment: CDR1 ENHRY and CDR2 SYGVKD. J lost 4 bases, V lost 0 bases, and 3 bases had no gene match. CDR3 region: CAISESDRGTTGELFF. Here the CDR3 DNA reads TGTGCCATCAGTGAGTCCGACAGGGGGACCACCGGGGAGCTGTTTTTT.

This sequence joins TRBV5-4 and TRBJ2-7; 10 bases are shared with TRBD2. CDR3 length: 17 residues. Germline CDR1 reads SGHNT; CDR2 reads YYREEE (reference sequence). V dropped 1 base and J dropped 1; count of bases not matched to a gene: 8. Written as DNA, the CDR3 is TGTGCCAGCAGCTTGTCTAGCGGGGGCCCACTTTCCTACGAGCAGTACTTC. Its protein product is CASSLSSGGPLSYEQYF.

J is TRBJ2-7 and V is TRBV11-2; D may be TRBD2 (5 bases). The CDR3 extends over 15 amino acids. Per germline, CDR1 SGHAT and CDR2 FQNNGV. Trimming stripped 1 base from V and 3 bases from J, with 13 bases between. The CDR3 region has the DNA TGTGCCAGCAGCTTAGCTCGGGGATCCCACTACGAGCAGTACTTC. Protein product: CASSLARGSHYEQYF. The full variable domain, completed using reference TRBV11-2 and TRBJ2-7, is EAGVAQSPRYKIIEKRQSVAFWCNPISGHATLYWYQQILGQGPKLLIQFQNNGVVDDSQLPKDRFSAERLKGVDSTLKIQPAKLEDSAVYLCASSLARGSHYEQYFGPGTRLTVT.

This clone is a singleton in its sample. The V and J genes are TRBV29-1 and TRBJ2-6, with 10 bases fitting TRBD1. V was clipped by 8 bases and J by 0 bases; unmatched bases: 4. This CDR3 spans 15 amino acids. Germline CDR1 and CDR2: SQVTM and ANQGSEA. The CDR3 loop is CSTRTGGSGANVLTF. DNA of the CDR3: TGCAGCACCCGGACAGGGGGCTCTGGGGCCAACGTCCTGACTTTC.

This clone has just one count. The J gene is TRBJ2-2, the V gene TRBV5-1, with 13 bases that match TRBD2. This CDR3 comprises 18 residues. Looked up from germline, CDR1 is SGHRS and CDR2 is YFSETQ. The V gene end was trimmed by 4 bases and the J gene end by 5 bases; junction bases not matched to a gene: 11. The CDR3 protein is CASSLELAGGPGTGELFF. The CDR3 DNA sequence: TGCGCCAGCAGCCTAGAACTAGCGGGAGGGCCCGGTACCGGGGAGCTGTTTTTT.

CDR3: CASSLDRGAGNTIYF. The CDR3 DNA reads TGTGCCAGCAGCTTGGATCGGGGAGCAGGAAACACCATATATTTT. The chain recombines TRBV5-8 with TRBJ1-3; D remains ambiguous. Trimming cost V 0 bases and J 4 bases, with 11 bases left between them. The CDR3 has 15 amino acids. Germline V gene sequence: CDR1 SGHTS, CDR2 YDEGEE.

The chain is built from TRBV4-2 and TRBJ2-7, with 9 bases fitting TRBD1. V was pared by 1 base and J by 2 bases, with 18 bases of the junction left unmatched. The length of the CDR3 is 20 residues. Germline V CDR1 and CDR2: LGHNA, YNFKEQ. CDR3 nucleotides: TGTGCCAGCAGCCAAGTTTTATGGGGATCCGGGACAGGGCCGGCCTACGAGCAGTACTTC. This translates into CASSQVLWGSGTGPAYEQYF.

The chain has TRBV7-9 and TRBJ2-3, with 7 bases identical to TRBD2. V lost 1 base to trimming and J lost 3 bases; unmatched junction nucleotides: 4. CDR3 size: 15 residues. Germline CDR1 SEHNR, CDR2 FQNEAQ (reference sequence). In DNA, the CDR3 is TGTGCCAGCAGCTTAGTGAGGCGGGAGACAGATACGCAGTATTTT. Residues: CASSLVRRETDTQYF.

The V call is TRBV18, the J call TRBJ1-2, with 7 bases aligning to TRBD1. Germline V gives CDR1 KGHSH, CDR2 LQKENI. This CDR3 is 17 amino acids long. V was clipped by 4 bases and J by 5 bases; unmatched bases: 16. The CDR3 reads CASSRAARGLDVYGYTF. Here the CDR3 DNA reads TGTGCCAGCTCACGGGCCGCTAGGGGGCTCGATGTATATGGCTACACCTTC. The variable domain in full, completed from reference TRBV18 and TRBJ1-2, reads NAGVMQNPRHLVRRRGQEARLRCSPMKGHSHVYWYRQLPEEGLKFMVYLQKENIIDESGMPKERFSAEFPKEGPSILRIQQVVRGDSAAYFCASSRAARGLDVYGYTFGSGTRLTVV.